This entry concerns a single T cell receptor beta chain. Antigen unknown. These data belong to a study of CD8+ T cells in alopecia areata. In the study overall: Administration of oral tofacitinib to treated patients was at 5 to 10 mg twice daily. Regarding the study as a whole: Numerous clones, expanded in lesions, remained in scalp and blood during tofacitinib.

Treatment noted: oral pan-JAK inhibitor, 5-10 mg twice daily. In each case, RNA was isolated and then reverse transcribed into cDNA as the sequencing template. Using immunoSEQ multiplex PCR, the repertoire was profiled, and TCRdb retains in-frame clones only, with some absent. The table has 40,000 to 45,000 clones, more than 90% seen once. The clonotype comes from a human donor with alopecia areata. The specimen comprised CD8+ T cells sorted from blood, sampled at week 24, from a patient treated with tofacitinib.

The chain's CDR3 is CASSSWTGKNIQYF. The CDR3 DNA follows: TGTGCCAGTAGTAGTTGGACCGGCAAAAACATTCAGTACTTC. The V call is TRBV19, the J call TRBJ2-4; D not certain. Germline V gene sequence: CDR1 LNHDA, CDR2 SQIVND (reference sequence). The CDR3 is 14 amino acids. V dropped 4 bases and J dropped 3 bases, with 10 bases sitting between them.